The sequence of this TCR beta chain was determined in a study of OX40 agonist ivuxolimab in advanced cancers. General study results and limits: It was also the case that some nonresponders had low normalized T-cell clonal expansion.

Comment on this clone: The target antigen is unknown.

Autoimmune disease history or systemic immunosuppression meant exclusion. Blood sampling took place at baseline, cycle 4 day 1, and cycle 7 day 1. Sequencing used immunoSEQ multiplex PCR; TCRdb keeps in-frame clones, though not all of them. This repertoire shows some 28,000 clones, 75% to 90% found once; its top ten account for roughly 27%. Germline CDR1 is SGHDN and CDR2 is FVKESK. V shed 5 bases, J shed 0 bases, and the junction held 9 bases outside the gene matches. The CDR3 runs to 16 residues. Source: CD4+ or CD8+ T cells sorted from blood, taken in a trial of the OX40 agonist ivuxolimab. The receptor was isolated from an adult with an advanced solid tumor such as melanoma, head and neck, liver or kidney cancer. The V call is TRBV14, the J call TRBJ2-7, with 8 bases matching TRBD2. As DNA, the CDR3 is TGTGCCAGCAGCAGCGTCCGGGGGGGGAGCTCCTACGAGCAGTACTTC. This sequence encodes CASSSVRGGSSYEQYF. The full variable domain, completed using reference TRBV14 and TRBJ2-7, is EAGVTQFPSHSVIEKGQTVTLRCDPISGHDNLYWYRRVMGKEIKFLLHFVKESKQDESGMPNNRFLAERTGGTYSTLKVQPAELEDSGVYFCASSSVRGGSSYEQYFGPGTRLTVT.